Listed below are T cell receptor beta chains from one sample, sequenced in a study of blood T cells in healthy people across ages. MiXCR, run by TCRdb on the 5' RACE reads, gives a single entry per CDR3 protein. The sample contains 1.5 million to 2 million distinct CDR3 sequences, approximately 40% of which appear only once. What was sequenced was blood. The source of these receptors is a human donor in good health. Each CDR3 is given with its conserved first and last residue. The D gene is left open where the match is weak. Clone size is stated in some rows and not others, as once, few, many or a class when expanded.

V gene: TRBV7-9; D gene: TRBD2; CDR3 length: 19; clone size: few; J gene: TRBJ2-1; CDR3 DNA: TGTGCCAGCAGCTTAGGGGCTAGCGGGGGAACCCGCTCCTACAATGAGCAGTTCTTC; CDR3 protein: CASSLGASGGTRSYNEQFF
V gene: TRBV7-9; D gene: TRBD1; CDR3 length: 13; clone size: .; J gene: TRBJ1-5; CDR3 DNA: TGTGCCAGGGGACAGGGGCCAGGTCAGCCCCAGCATTTT; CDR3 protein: CARGQGPGQPQHF
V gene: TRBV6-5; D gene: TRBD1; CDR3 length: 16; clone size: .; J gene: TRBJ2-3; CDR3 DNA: TGTGCCAGCAGATTAAATTCAGGGGGCCTCACAGATACGCAGTATTTT; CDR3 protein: CASRLNSGGLTDTQYF
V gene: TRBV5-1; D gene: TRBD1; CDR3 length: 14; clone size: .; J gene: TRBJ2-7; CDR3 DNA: TGCGCCAGCAGCGTCGGACAGGGGGTAAACGAGCAGTACTTC; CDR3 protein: CASSVGQGVNEQYF
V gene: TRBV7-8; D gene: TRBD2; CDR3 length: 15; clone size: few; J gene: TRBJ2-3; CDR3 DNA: TGTGCCAGCAGCGGCCCGCTAGCGGAGACAGATACGCAGTATTTT; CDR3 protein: CASSGPLAETDTQYF
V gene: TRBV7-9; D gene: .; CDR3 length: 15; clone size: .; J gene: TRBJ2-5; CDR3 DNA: TGTGCCAGCAGCCCCGGGACAATGTACCAAGAGACCCAGTACTTC; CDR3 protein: CASSPGTMYQETQYF
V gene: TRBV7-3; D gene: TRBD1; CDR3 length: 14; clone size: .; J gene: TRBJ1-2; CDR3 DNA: TGTGCCAGCAGCTTACCCGACAGGGTTTATGGCTACACCTTC; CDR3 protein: CASSLPDRVYGYTF
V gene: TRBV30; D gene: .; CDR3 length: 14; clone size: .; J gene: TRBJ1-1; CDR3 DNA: TGTGCCTGGAGAGTGAGGGACCGCAACACTGAAGCTTTCTTT; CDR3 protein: CAWRVRDRNTEAFF
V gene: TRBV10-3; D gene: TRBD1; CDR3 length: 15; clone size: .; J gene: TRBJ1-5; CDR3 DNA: TGTGCCATCTCCAGACAGGGCCTATGGAATCAGCCCCAGCATTTT; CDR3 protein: CAISRQGLWNQPQHF
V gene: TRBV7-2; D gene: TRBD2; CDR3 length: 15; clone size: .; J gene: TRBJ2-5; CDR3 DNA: TGTGCCAGCAGCTTAGCCGGACTAGTGGAAGAGACCCAGTACTTC; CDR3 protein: CASSLAGLVEETQYF
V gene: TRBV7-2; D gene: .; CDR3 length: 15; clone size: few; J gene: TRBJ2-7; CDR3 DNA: TGTGCCAGCAGACCTGACTCGGAGAGCAGCTACGAGCAGTACTTC; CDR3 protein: CASRPDSESSYEQYF
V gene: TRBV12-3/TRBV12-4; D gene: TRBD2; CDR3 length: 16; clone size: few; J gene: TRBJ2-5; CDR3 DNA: TGTGCCAGCAGTCGGGGACTAGCGGGAGTCCAAGAGACCCAGTACTTC; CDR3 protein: CASSRGLAGVQETQYF
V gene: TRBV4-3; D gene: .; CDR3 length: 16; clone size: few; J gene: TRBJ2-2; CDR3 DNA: TGCGCCAGCAGCCATTCCGGGACTTCGAACACCGGGGAGCTGTTTTTT; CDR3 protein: CASSHSGTSNTGELFF
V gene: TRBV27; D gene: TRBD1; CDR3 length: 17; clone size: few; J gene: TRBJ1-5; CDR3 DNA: TGTGCCAGCAGCCTCAGAACCTCGACAGGGGTTAATCAGCCCCAGCATTTT; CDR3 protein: CASSLRTSTGVNQPQHF
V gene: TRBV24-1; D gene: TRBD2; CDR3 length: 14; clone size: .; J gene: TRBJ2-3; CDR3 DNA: TGTGCCACCAGCAAAAGCGGGGGCACAGATACGCAGTATTTT; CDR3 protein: CATSKSGGTDTQYF
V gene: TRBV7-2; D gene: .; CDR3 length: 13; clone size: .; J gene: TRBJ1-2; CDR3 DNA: TGTGCCAGCAGCCCGATTCCAGGGGATGGCTACACCTTC; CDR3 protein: CASSPIPGDGYTF
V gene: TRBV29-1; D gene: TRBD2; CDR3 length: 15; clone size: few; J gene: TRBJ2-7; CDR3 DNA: TGCAGCGTTGAAGGTGAGCGGGGGATCACCTACGAGCAGTACTTC; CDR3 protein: CSVEGERGITYEQYF
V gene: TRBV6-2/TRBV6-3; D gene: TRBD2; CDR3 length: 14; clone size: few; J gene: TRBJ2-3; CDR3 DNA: TGTGCCATAGGACTAGCGGGGCTTACAGATACGCAGTATTTT; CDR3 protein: CAIGLAGLTDTQYF
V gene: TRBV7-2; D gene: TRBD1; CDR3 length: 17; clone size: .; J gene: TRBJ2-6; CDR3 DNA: TGTGCCAGCAGCTTAGTGGGACAGGGGGCTGGGGCCAACGTCCTGACTTTC; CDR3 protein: CASSLVGQGAGANVLTF
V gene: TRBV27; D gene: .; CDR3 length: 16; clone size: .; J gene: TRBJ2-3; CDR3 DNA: TGTGCCAGCAGTTTAGGTGTCAGTCCTAGCACAGATACGCAGTATTTT; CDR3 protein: CASSLGVSPSTDTQYF